Here is one T cell receptor beta chain with its context. Only a few counts were recorded for this clonotype. The antigen it binds to is not known. Per-base qualities were not stored, and no clone one base away is much larger. Ficoll-Paque density gradient centrifugation was the method used to isolate PBMCs. The record originates from a study of T-cell memory formation after mild COVID-19 (dated by TCRdb to about 2021). The study in broad terms: TCR sequence clusters from the two donors were found to be largely donor specific. In two donors, T-cell clones that expanded and contracted after mild COVID-19 were followed by sequencing TCRalpha and TCRbeta repertoires longitudinally. Two young, previously healthy adult volunteers made up the cohort, one male and one female. Results the study describes overall, beyond this receptor: Whether the second-wave clones peaking on day 37 were SARS-CoV-2 specific was not confirmed. The study included only a couple of mild cases, and larger cohorts that include severe cases with pre-infection samples were judged to be necessary. Clones that contracted from day 15 to 85 showed balanced CD4/CD8 phenotypes, whereas a second wave of clones that expanded from day 15 to 37 leaned towards CD4+. The detection of some responding clones in pre-infection memory suggests that pre-existing cross-reactive memory T cells joined the SARS-CoV-2 response. Contracting CD4+ clones appeared mostly in the CM and EM memory subsets, whereas CD8+ clones were enriched in EMRA.

Sequencing used an Illumina NovaSeq 6000. cDNA libraries for TCRalpha and TCRbeta were prepared by 5'RACE using constant-segment primers, with sample barcodes and unique molecular identifiers added. RNA was extracted from every sample with Trizol reagent. The libraries were amplified in two PCR steps, and the second step added a second sample barcode and Illumina TruSeq adapters. Libraries were sequenced on an Illumina NovaSeq with 2 x 150 bp paired-end reads. As for the original processing: Reads were demultiplexed and collapsed into UMI-guided consensus sequences with migec v1.2.7. Using mixcr v2.1.11, UMI consensuses were aligned to TRA and TRB V and J templates and then assembled into clonotypes. A clonotype was counted as expanded or contracted only if both edgeR and NoisET called the change significant, with noise models trained on biological replicates. For edgeR calls, the thresholds were a false discovery rate-adjusted p below 0.01 and a log2 fold-change of 1. As an exploratory analysis of dynamics, PCA with hierarchical clustering was applied to max-normalized trajectories of the 1000 most abundant clonotypes. Separately sequenced CD4+ and CD8+ repertoires were used to assign a CD4 or CD8 phenotype to each responding clone. TCRdb took the public reads, trimmed them with fastp at Q25, ran MiXCR for clone calling and kept in-frame beta chains. Entries that share a CDR3 protein sequence are merged under the most common genes and DNA. TCRdb's processing, not the authors' own work, is the source of the V and J calls. The table for this sample lists 450,000 to 700,000 distinct CDR3 sequences; roughly 18% of them were counted only once. The ten largest clones capture around 12% of the sample.

V is cut by 3 bases and J by 6 bases, and the space between the germline ends is 15 bases. The CDR3 holds 15 amino acids from the cysteine to the phenylalanine. The CDR3 DNA has 45 bases and is translated from base 1. This receptor chain uses TRBV23-1 and TRBJ1-5, with a tentative D gene TRBD1 over 6 matching bases. TRBV23-1 is an open reading frame whose function is uncertain. Material for sequencing was PBMCs or a T cell subset sorted from them (not recorded which). The TCR was taken from an adult woman who had mild COVID-19 (a few samples of this study predate the infection). The sample titles of this study are shuffled in the database, so cell type and time point are left out; the donor was told from shared clones. The sequenced DNA is TGCGCCAGCAGTCATCGCCCAGGGGTGGGTCAGCCCCAGCATTTT. Its translation is CASSHRPGVGQPQHF.